The clone carrying this T cell receptor beta chain showed up just a few times. The data stem from a study of T-cell memory formation after mild COVID-19. Study details: The study found TCR clusters largely donor specific.

Sample barcodes and UMIs were carried by the TCR alpha and TCR beta cDNA libraries that 5'RACE generated with constant-segment primers. Via MiXCR, TCRdb re-called the 5' RACE reads, giving one row per CDR3 protein. This sample has 300,000 to 400,000 distinct CDR3 sequences; 25% to 30% occur once, and the top ten carry about 13%. The CDR3 is 15 amino acids. The ends were cut back, 4 bases at V and 1 base at J, with 11 bases in the middle. Germline V gives CDR1 KGHDR, CDR2 SFDVKD. The chain joins TRBV24-1 to TRBJ2-3; D call uncertain. The clonotype comes from an adult woman who had mild COVID-19 (a few samples of this study predate the infection). Cell type and time point are not known. Source material: PBMCs or a T cell subset sorted from them (not recorded which). CDR3 sequence: CATSEAREGTDTQYF. DNA of the CDR3: TGTGCCACCAGTGAGGCAAGAGAAGGCACAGATACGCAGTATTTT.